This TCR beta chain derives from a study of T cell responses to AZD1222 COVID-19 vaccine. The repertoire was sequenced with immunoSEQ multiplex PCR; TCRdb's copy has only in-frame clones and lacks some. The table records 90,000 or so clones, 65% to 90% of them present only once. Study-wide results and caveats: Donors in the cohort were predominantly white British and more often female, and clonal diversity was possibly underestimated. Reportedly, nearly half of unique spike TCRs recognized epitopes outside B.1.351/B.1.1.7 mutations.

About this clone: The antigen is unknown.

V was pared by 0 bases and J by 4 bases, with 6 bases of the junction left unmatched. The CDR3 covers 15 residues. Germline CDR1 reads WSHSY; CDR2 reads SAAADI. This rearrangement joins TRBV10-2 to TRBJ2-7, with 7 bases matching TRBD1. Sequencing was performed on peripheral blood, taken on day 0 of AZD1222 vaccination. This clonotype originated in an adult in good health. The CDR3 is CASSESETGWYEQYF. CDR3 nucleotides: TGCGCCAGCAGTGAGTCGGAGACAGGGTGGTACGAGCAGTACTTC.